One and the same sample provided the 6 T cell receptor beta chains below, sequenced in a study of blood T cell repertoires in COVID-19. Only in-frame clones appear in the TCRdb table, and some are missing; sequencing was by immunoSEQ multiplex PCR. The sample includes a few hundred thousand clones, almost 90% of them seen just once. The material sequenced was peripheral blood. Receptor source: a young woman with COVID-19, enrolled during active disease.

The chain employs TRBV19 and TRBJ2-1; 14 bases agree with TRBD2. V lost 5 bases to trimming and J lost 9 bases; unmatched junction nucleotides: 9. This CDR3 has 16 amino acids. In germline, CDR1 is LNHDA, CDR2 SQIVND (reference sequence). In DNA form, the CDR3 reads TGTGCCAGTAGTGCGGGACTAGCGGGAGTTGGAAGTGAGCAGTTCTTC. Translation: CASSAGLAGVGSEQFF.

The V and J genes are TRBV19 and TRBJ2-3; 8 bases are a match to TRBD1. This CDR3 has 13 amino acids. CDR1 is LNHDA and CDR2 is SQIVND in the germline V gene (reference sequence). The V segment lost 5 bases and the J segment 6 bases; nucleotides outside the gene matches: 4. CDR3 nucleotides: TGTGCCAGTAGTGAAGCAGGGGGCGATACGCAGTATTTT. Residues: CASSEAGGDTQYF.

This rearrangement joins TRBV30 to TRBJ2-1; D is possibly TRBD2 (6 bases). Germline values: CDR1 GTSNPN, CDR2 SVGIG (reference sequence). The CDR3 is 14 amino acids. V was pared by 3 bases and J by 7 bases, with 16 bases between. The CDR3: CAWSLRLARNEQFF. The CDR3, as DNA: TGTGCCTGGAGCTTAAGGCTAGCGAGGAATGAGCAGTTCTTC.

This clone was observed once. The J gene is TRBJ1-2, the V gene TRBV28; possibly TRBD1 for D (6 bases). Trimming shortened V by 7 bases and J by 2 bases, and 14 bases separated the two germline ends. Looked up from germline, CDR1 is MDHEN and CDR2 is SYDVKM. The CDR3 sequence is 14 residues long. CDR3 in DNA: TGTGCCAGCACTTTCCCCACAGGGAACTATGGCTACACCTTC. This encodes CASTFPTGNYGYTF.

This clone has a handful of counts. This chain joins TRBV29-1 and TRBJ1-4; weak D call: TRBD1 (5 bases). V was trimmed by 4 bases and J by 8 bases, leaving 17 bases between them. The CDR3 runs to 14 residues. Germline CDR1 SQVTM, CDR2 ANQGSEA. Here the CDR3 DNA reads TGCAGCGTTGCAGTGCGGCAGGGATACGAAAAACTGTTTTTT. Translation: CSVAVRQGYEKLFF.

This rearrangement joins TRBV7-2 to TRBJ2-3; the match to TRBD2 covers 9 bases. CDR1 is SGHTA, CDR2 FQGNSA, per germline. After removal of 4 bases from V and 6 bases from J, the junction contained 5 bases not matched to a gene. CDR3 size: 14 residues. The CDR3 loop reads CASSSLAGRDTQYF. In DNA, the CDR3 is TGTGCCAGCAGCTCTCTAGCGGGGAGGGATACGCAGTATTTT.